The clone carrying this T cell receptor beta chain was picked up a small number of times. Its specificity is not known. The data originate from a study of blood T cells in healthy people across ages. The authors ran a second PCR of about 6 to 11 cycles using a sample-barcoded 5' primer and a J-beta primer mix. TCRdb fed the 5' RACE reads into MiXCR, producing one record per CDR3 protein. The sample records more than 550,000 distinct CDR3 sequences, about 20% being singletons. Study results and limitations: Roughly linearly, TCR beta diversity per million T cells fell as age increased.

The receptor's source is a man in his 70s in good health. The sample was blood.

CDR3 residues: CASSPAGGPPNTQYF. Here the CDR3 DNA reads TGTGCCAGCAGCCCCGCGGGGGGCCCACCTAATACGCAGTATTTT. The chain carries TRBV7-9 and TRBJ2-3, with TRBD2 matching 8 bases. V was clipped by 5 bases and J by 7 bases; unmatched bases: 11. This CDR3 comprises 15 residues. Germline V gene lookup returns CDR1 SEHNR and CDR2 FQNEAQ (reference sequence). The full variable domain, rest sourced from reference TRBV7-9 and TRBJ2-3, is DTGVSQNPRHKITKRGQNVTFRCDPISEHNRLYWYRQTLGQGPEFLTYFQNEAQLEKSRLLSDRFSAERPKGSFSTLEIQRTEQGDSAMYLCASSPAGGPPNTQYFGPGTRLTVL.